The clone carrying this TCR beta chain was counted at least ten times. Its specificity is unknown. This specimen comes from a study of T-cell reconstitution after alpha-beta-depleted transplantation in children. General study findings and limits: The origin of alpha-beta T cells about two months after transplant was reportedly several hundred expanded graft clones.

Unique molecular identifiers tagged the TCRbeta library. One entry per CDR3 protein results from TCRdb running MiXCR on the PCR reads. The table records fewer than 150,000 distinct CDR3 sequences, around a tenth of them present only once. The TCR sequence derives from a girl under two years old who had a stem cell transplant for combined immunodeficiency, so the T cells may come from the graft donor. Material: PBMCs, mostly from graft donor cells, obtained 180 days after TCRalphabeta/CD19-depleted stem cell transplant.

The CDR3 protein is CASISRSRGIDNQPQHF. DNA for the CDR3: TGTGCCAGCATTTCACGATCCAGGGGCATCGACAATCAGCCCCAGCATTTT. The chain links TRBV28 to TRBJ1-5; weak D call: TRBD1 (6 bases). V was cut by 7 bases and J by 3 bases, with 22 bases left in between. Per the germline V gene, CDR1 is MDHEN and CDR2 is SYDVKM. The CDR3 is 17 amino acids.